One T cell receptor (beta chain) is described in this entry. The target antigen is unknown. This sample stems from a study of T cell responses to AZD1222 COVID-19 vaccine. Broader study findings: Increased Spike-specific TCR breadth and depth were observed after two AZD1222 doses.

V was trimmed by 0 bases and J by 0 bases, leaving 17 bases between them. Germline loops: CDR1 LNHNV, CDR2 YYDKDF (reference sequence). The CDR3 extends over 18 amino acids. The repertoire was sequenced with immunoSEQ multiplex PCR; TCRdb's copy has only in-frame clones and lacks some. The top ten clones hold around 4.5% of a sample with just under 80,000 clones, under 95% of them seen once. The chain uses TRBV15 and TRBJ1-1, with no clear D. This receptor was identified in an adult who received the AZD1222 COVID-19 vaccine. Specimen: peripheral blood, collected 28 days after the second AZD1222 dose. The CDR3 region has the DNA TGTGCCACCAGCAGAGATTTAATCGAGTCTGGGGTGAACACTGAAGCTTTCTTT. This sequence encodes CATSRDLIESGVNTEAFF. The entire variable domain, with the rest obtained from reference TRBV15 and TRBJ1-1, is as follows: DAMVIQNPRYQVTQFGKPVTLSCSQTLNHNVMYWYQQKSSQAPKLLFHYYDKDFNNEADTPDNFQSRRPNTSFCFLDIRSPGLGDTAMYLCATSRDLIESGVNTEAFFGQGTRLTVV.